The source of this TCR beta chain is a study of shared clonotypes between healthy human individuals (dated by TCRdb to about 2020). Regarding the research as a whole: A couple of women and a few men aged 18 to 49 years were included in the cohort. To increase sequencing depth and limit assay-specific biases, TCR repertoire library preparation and sequencing were carried out by different laboratories using diverse techniques. Per donor, leukapheresis produced somewhere between about 0.8 and 9 billion PBMCs. Per donor, three plates each were used for CD4 naive and CD4 memory, two for CD8 naive, and one for CD8 memory. To estimate repertoire size and how much clonotypes are shared between individuals, the study performed deep sequencing of blood TCR repertoires from 4 to 6 healthy adults.

Comment on this clone: The antigen it recognizes is unknown. Base-call qualities are not available, and no considerably larger clone is one nucleotide away.

V is shortened by 0 bases, J by 9 bases, and the region joining them spans 12 bases. From the germline V gene (reference sequence), CDR1 is LNHNV and CDR2 is YYDKDF. Spanning cysteine to phenylalanine, the CDR3 consists of 14 amino acids. Left in the record is the CDR3 DNA by itself, 42 bases read in frame from the first base. Using the deep immunoSEQ assay, TCR CDR3 regions were amplified from genomic DNA by multiplex PCR. Extracted genomic DNA from each cell subset was spread evenly across all wells of several immunoSEQ 96-well plates, with each plate serving as a replicate. For sorted subsets, approximately 200 ng of genomic DNA, equivalent to around 29,000 T cell genomes, went into each replicate PCR. The purified libraries were quantified using a Qubit 3.0 fluorometer, sized with a Bioanalyzer 2100, and then quantified again using the KAPA Library Quantification kit. Every immunoSEQ 96-well plate was sequenced on a dedicated single-read 150-cycle Illumina NextSeq 550 flow cell. The source study handled its data this way. Because only junctional sequences without quality scores were contained in the immunoSEQ output, filtering matching that applied to full-length reads could not be performed. Sequences were annotated with PyIR, a Python wrapper for IgBLAST v1.9, and V/J genes and CDR3 were assigned using IMGT germline references. Reads were filtered out if the reads had weak V/J assignments (E-value above 1e-6), no CDR3, stop codons, out-of-frame junctions, or ambiguous translated residues. V3J clonotypes were defined by identical inferred V gene, J gene, and CDR3 amino acid sequence. To compute the percentage overlap between repertoires, the number of shared unique clonotypes was divided by the size of the smaller repertoire. Repertoire richness was assessed with RTK rarefaction, the Chao1 estimator, and Recon v2.1 estimates of unobserved clonotypes. Generation probabilities were computed with OLGA for all TCRbeta clonotypes obtained by the gDNA method from four donors. TCRdb's version of the immuneACCESS table is confined to in-frame rearrangements and falls short of the full clone set. An unresolved V gene accounts for under half of the shortfall where checked; the remainder is of unknown origin. V and J calls plus clone size are reproduced from that table; the DNA served to infer D and trimming. The sample table lists over a million clones, roughly 80% of them with a count of one. Clones ranked in the top ten supply roughly 1.4% of the sample.

Overall study outcomes, separate from this receptor: Higher generation probabilities were observed for clonotypes shared by all four sorted-subset donors than for non-shared clonotypes. Sampling was restricted to blood, and TCR repertoires in tissues likely differ from the TCR repertoires found in blood. Naive subsets generally had larger estimated clonotype richness than memory subsets. Because the study included only a small number of donors, the genetic and exposure-history diversity represented was limited. Incomplete sequencing was indicated by rarefaction of sorted-subset datasets, despite the large sequencing depth. Pairwise subsampling indicated that sequencing depth was expected to affect the degree of clonotype sharing among donors. Across four donors, roughly 5% of naive CD4, over 3% of naive CD8, approximately 2.5% of memory CD4, and about 0.44% of memory CD8 clonotypes were shared.

Donors were healthy HIV-negative adults with no recently reported acute infections or vaccinations. All donors were Caucasian adults living in Nashville, Tennessee, USA. CD4+ T cells were enriched by magnetic negative selection; naive cells were then positively selected on CD45RA, and the negative fraction formed the memory subset. After blood collection by leukapheresis, PBMCs were isolated using Ficoll-Histopaque density gradient centrifugation and then cryopreserved in the vapor phase of liquid nitrogen. Analytical flow cytometry was used to check the purity and quantity of every magnetically sorted T cell population. Genomic DNA was isolated from every sorted fraction and measured by UV absorbance on a Nanodrop 2000c.

Recombination connected TRBV15 to TRBJ1-5; matching of 6 bases hints at TRBD1 as the D gene. Specimen: memory CD4+ T cells sorted from blood. Interpreted using the paper, the cell subset or site label stands for: CD45RA-negative fraction. This TCR came from a man between 18 and 35 years old in good health. The sequence in DNA is TGTGCCACCAGCAGAGATAGGGGGGATTGGCCCCAGCATTTT. The encoded protein is CATSRDRGDWPQHF. When the CDR3 is completed using the reference TRBV15 and TRBJ1-5 genes on either side, the full variable domain is DAMVIQNPRYQVTQFGKPVTLSCSQTLNHNVMYWYQQKSSQAPKLLFHYYDKDFNNEADTPDNFQSRRPNTSFCFLDIRSPGLGDTAMYLCATSRDRGDWPQHFGDGTRLSIL.